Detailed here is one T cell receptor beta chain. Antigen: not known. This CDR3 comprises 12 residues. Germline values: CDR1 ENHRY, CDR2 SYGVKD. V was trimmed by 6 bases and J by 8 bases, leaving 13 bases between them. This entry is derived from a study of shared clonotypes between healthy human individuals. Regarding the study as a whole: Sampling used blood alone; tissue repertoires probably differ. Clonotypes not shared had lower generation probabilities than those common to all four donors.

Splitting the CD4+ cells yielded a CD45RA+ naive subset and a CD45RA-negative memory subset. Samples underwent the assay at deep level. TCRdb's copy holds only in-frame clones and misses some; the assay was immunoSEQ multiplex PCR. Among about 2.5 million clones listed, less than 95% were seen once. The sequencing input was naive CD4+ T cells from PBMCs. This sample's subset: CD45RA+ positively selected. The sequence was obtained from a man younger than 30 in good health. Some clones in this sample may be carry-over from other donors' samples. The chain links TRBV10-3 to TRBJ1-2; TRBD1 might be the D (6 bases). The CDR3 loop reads CAISPAQGGYTF. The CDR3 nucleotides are TGTGCCATCAGCCCCGCCCAGGGGGGCTACACCTTC.